Sequencing of this T cell receptor (beta chain) was carried out in a study of T cell repertoires in cytomegalovirus infection. Study-level background: Indications came from public TCR beta signatures; they pointed to CMV infection and to a matching HLA type.

TCRdb passed the reads through MiXCR, listing each CDR3 protein once. Seen here are about 900,000 distinct CDR3 sequences, 30% to 40% observed once, and the top ten hold about an eighth. About this clonotype: Its antigen is undetermined.

This material consisted of cultured CD8+ T cells from PBMCs, taken from culture after CMV antigen stimulation. This sequence was found in a human donor in good health (CMV status not recorded). Some clones in this sample may be carry-over from other donors' samples.

Here the CDR3 reads CASSQDMTRRAGELFF. CDR3 DNA sequence: TGTGCCAGCAGCCAAGATATGACCAGGCGCGCCGGGGAGCTGTTTTTT. This rearrangement joins TRBV4-2 to TRBJ2-2, with D unclear. This CDR3 has 16 amino acids. Trimming stripped 0 bases from V and 6 bases from J, with 14 bases between. CDR1 and CDR2 (germline): LGHNA, YNFKEQ.